Below, 22 T cell receptor beta chains from the same sample are listed, as sequenced in a study of blood T cell repertoires in COVID-19. Clones were read by immunoSEQ multiplex PCR, and TCRdb kept only the in-frame ones, dropping some. The repertoire has some 30,000 clones, just over 90% of them found once; the top ten carry about 2.4%. Sequences were obtained from peripheral blood. These receptors were taken from a man between 45 and 60 years old with active COVID-19.

The V call is TRBV2, the J call TRBJ2-3; maybe TRBD2 (6 bases). V lost 4 bases and J 10 bases, leaving 18 bases between the germline ends. Germline V gene data show CDR1 as SNHLY and CDR2 as FYNNEI. The CDR3 spans 14 residues. The CDR3 spells CASSGGLLDSAQYF. As DNA, the CDR3 is TGTGCCAGCAGTGGGGGACTGCTGGACTCGGCGCAGTATTTT.

This rearrangement joins TRBV11-2 to TRBJ2-7; 7 bases agree with TRBD1. The ends lost 4 bases at V and 0 bases at J; junction bases unmatched: 12. The CDR3 totals 17 residues. Germline V lookup: CDR1 SGHAT, CDR2 FQNNGV. CDR3 sequence (DNA): TGTGCCAGCAGCTCCCTCGTCCGGGACAGTCTCTCCTACGAGCAGTACTTC. It yields the protein CASSSLVRDSLSYEQYF.

The rearrangement joins TRBV30 to TRBJ1-6; 8 nucleotides agree with TRBD1. V was clipped by 2 bases and J by 10 bases; unmatched bases: 7. The CDR3 length is 14 residues. Germline lookup yields CDR1 GTSNPN and CDR2 SVGIG (reference sequence). As DNA, the CDR3 is TGTGCCTGGAGTCCCGGACAGGGTGTGTCACCCCTCCACTTT. Translated, it gives CAWSPGQGVSPLHF.

The chain employs TRBV19 and TRBJ1-3, with D uncertain. Germline V gives CDR1 LNHDA, CDR2 SQIVND (reference sequence). Trimming cost V 3 bases and J 0 bases, with 9 bases left between them. CDR3 length: 15 residues. The CDR3 DNA sequence: TGTGCCAGTAGTATGAGGAGTCCCTCTGGAAACACCATATATTTT. As protein: CASSMRSPSGNTIYF.

This clone was counted once. The CDR3 is CASSRLAGTFGEQYF. CDR3 DNA: TGTGCCAGCAGTAGGCTAGCGGGGACCTTCGGGGAGCAGTACTTC. V and J are TRBV2 and TRBJ2-7; 9 positions agree with TRBD2. The CDR3 has 15 residues. The V gene end was trimmed by 5 bases and the J gene end by 7 bases; junction bases not matched to a gene: 12. Germline CDR1 is SNHLY and CDR2 is FYNNEI.

V gene TRBV5-6 combines with J gene TRBJ2-3, with D uncertain. The germline V and J ends were trimmed by 2 bases and 2 bases, with 9 bases remaining between them. The CDR3 is 14 residues long. Germline V gives CDR1 SGHDT, CDR2 YYEEEE. The CDR3 is CASSFGRYTDTQYF. Here the CDR3 DNA reads TGTGCCAGCAGCTTTGGCAGGTACACAGATACGCAGTATTTT. Full variable domain (remainder filled in from reference TRBV5-6 and TRBJ2-3): DAGVTQSPTHLIKTRGQQVTLRCSPKSGHDTVSWYQQALGQGPQFIFQYYEEEERQRGNFPDRFSGHQFPNYSSELNVNALLLGDSALYLCASSFGRYTDTQYFGPGTRLTVL.

The chain uses TRBV11-3 and TRBJ1-1, with 7 bases identical to TRBD1. Germline V lookup: CDR1 SGHNT, CDR2 YENEEA. The CDR3 runs to 16 residues. J was trimmed by 8 bases and V by 4 bases; bases with no gene match: 16. The CDR3: CASSSGQAWGKREAFF. The CDR3, as DNA: TGTGCCAGCAGCTCCGGACAGGCGTGGGGAAAAAGGGAAGCTTTCTTT.

The gene calls are TRBV3-1 (or the pseudogene TRBV3-2) and TRBJ1-2; tentatively, D is TRBD1 (6 bases). The CDR3 is made up of 14 amino acids. Germline CDR1 reads LGHDT; CDR2 reads YNNKEL (reference sequence). V lost 0 bases, J lost 5 bases, and 10 bases lay in between. CDR3 protein: CASSQEDRRYGYTF. Written as DNA, the CDR3 is TGTGCCAGCAGCCAAGAGGACAGAAGGTATGGCTACACCTTC.

The rearrangement links TRBV25-1 to TRBJ1-5; 9 bases line up with TRBD1. This CDR3 is built from 14 residues. Germline values: CDR1 MGHDK, CDR2 SYGVNS. After removal of 6 bases from V and 9 bases from J, the junction contained 9 bases not matched to a gene. This CDR3 is CASSSGQGSGPQHF. The DNA for the CDR3 is TGTGCCAGCAGCTCCGGACAGGGGTCTGGGCCCCAGCATTTT.

DNA for the CDR3: TGTGCCAGCAGTTCCGACAGGACAGGGGGATACGAGCAGTACTTC. Translating gives CASSSDRTGGYEQYF. The chain joins TRBV28 to TRBJ2-7; TRBD1 matches at 10 bases. Germline V lookup: CDR1 MDHEN, CDR2 SYDVKM. This CDR3 comprises 15 residues. V was pared by 4 bases and J by 4 bases, with 7 bases of the junction left unmatched.

This clone occurred a few times. Different DNA sequences within this sample yield the same CDR3. The V gene is TRBV9, the J gene TRBJ2-2, with TRBD1 identical over 8 bases. The CDR3 runs 15 residues. CDR1 is SGDLS, CDR2 YYNGEE, per germline. The ends lost 0 bases at V and 4 bases at J; junction bases unmatched: 2. CDR3 DNA: TGTGCCAGCAGCGTAGAAACAGGGGGCACCGGGGAGCTGTTTTTT. Protein: CASSVETGGTGELFF.

The chain employs TRBV7-9 and TRBJ2-5; a possible D gene is TRBD2 (6 bases). The CDR3 covers 14 residues. V was trimmed by 5 bases and J by 5 bases, leaving 15 bases between them. Germline V lookup: CDR1 SEHNR, CDR2 FQNEAQ (reference sequence). CDR3 sequence: CASSLRLDEETQYF. The CDR3 DNA follows: TGTGCCAGCAGCCTACGACTAGACGAGGAGACCCAGTACTTC.

The chain couples TRBV6-5 to TRBJ2-7, with D perhaps matching TRBD2 (5 bases). This CDR3 has 13 residues. In germline, CDR1 is MNHEY, CDR2 SVGAGI. Deletions cut 1 base from V and 5 bases from J, with 9 bases between. CDR3 DNA sequence: TGTGCCAGCAGTTACTTCCGGGGAAACGAGCAGTACTTC. The encoded protein is CASSYFRGNEQYF.

The count of this clone is one. CDR3 region: CASSQDRGNTIYF. CDR3 nucleotides: TGTGCCAGCAGCCAAGACAGAGGAAACACCATATATTTT. The gene calls are TRBV3-1 (or the pseudogene TRBV3-2) and TRBJ1-3; D not resolved. Germline-derived CDR1 and CDR2 are LGHDT and YNNKEL (reference sequence). Trimming shortened V by 0 bases and J by 4 bases, and 4 bases separated the two germline ends. The CDR3 contains 13 residues.

The rearrangement uses TRBV6-2 or TRBV6-3 and TRBJ1-1; unclear D gene. The CDR3 has 12 amino acids. Trimming shortened V by 6 bases and J by 5 bases, and 10 bases separated the two germline ends. CDR1 is MNHEY, CDR2 SVGEGT, per germline. The CDR3 region is CASSSRDTEAFF. The CDR3 DNA follows: TGTGCCAGCAGCTCCCGCGATACTGAAGCTTTCTTT.

The chain combines TRBV4-1 with TRBJ2-7; the match to TRBD1 covers 7 bases. Germline V gene lookup returns CDR1 MGHRA and CDR2 YSYEKL. V lost 0 bases to trimming and J lost 6 bases; unmatched junction nucleotides: 5. The CDR3 extends over 14 amino acids. CDR3 sequence (DNA): TGCGCCAGCAGCCAAGATGACAGGGTGGGCGAGCAGTACTTC. Translating gives CASSQDDRVGEQYF.

The rearrangement uses TRBV5-5 and TRBJ2-2; a weak D match, TRBD2 (5 bases). Germline CDR1 and CDR2: SGHKS and YYEKEE (reference sequence). V gave up 0 bases and J gave up 2 bases, with 14 bases separating them. CDR3 length: 17 amino acids. The CDR3 loop is CASSLGLTSENTGELFF. CDR3 nucleotide sequence: TGTGCCAGCAGCTTGGGCCTCACTAGTGAAAACACCGGGGAGCTGTTTTTT.

This chain links TRBV5-1 with TRBJ1-1; possible D gene TRBD1, 5 bases. The germline V gene encodes CDR1 SGHRS and CDR2 YFSETQ. Trimming took 7 bases from V and 2 from J, leaving 18 bases between them. This CDR3 spans 15 amino acids. The CDR3 protein is CASVWGGDPNTEAFF. The CDR3 nucleotides are TGCGCCAGCGTCTGGGGGGGAGACCCCAACACTGAAGCTTTCTTT.

The chain combines TRBV27 with TRBJ2-7; a weak D match, TRBD2 (6 bases). Looked up from germline, CDR1 is MNHEY and CDR2 is SMNVEV (reference sequence). Deletions cut 6 bases from V and 0 bases from J, with 15 bases between. There are 15 residues in the CDR3. The CDR3 protein is CASRAVLASSYEQYF. CDR3 bases: TGTGCCAGCAGGGCGGTCCTAGCGAGCTCCTACGAGCAGTACTTC.

The V call is TRBV28, the J call TRBJ2-2, with 7 positions matching TRBD2. Germline CDR1 MDHEN, CDR2 SYDVKM. The CDR3 is made up of 13 amino acids. With 10 bases clipped from V and 2 bases from J, the junction kept 4 bases outside the gene matches. This CDR3 is CATGTINTGELFF. The CDR3 DNA follows: TGTGCCACCGGGACTATTAACACCGGGGAGCTGTTTTTT.

The chain has TRBV7-2 and TRBJ2-7; D possibly corresponds to TRBD1 (5 bases). This CDR3 contains 16 residues. The V and J ends lost 4 bases and 4 bases respectively, with 20 bases between them. Looked up from germline, CDR1 is SGHTA and CDR2 is FQGNSA. The chain's CDR3 is CASSSERQLPLYEQYF. CDR3 coding DNA: TGTGCCAGCAGCTCCGAACGACAGTTGCCCCTATACGAGCAGTACTTC.

This clone occurred once. This chain links TRBV28 with TRBJ1-2; D gene unclear. The CDR3 consists of 13 residues. Germline CDR1 and CDR2: MDHEN and SYDVKM. V lost 3 bases to trimming and J lost 5 bases, with 10 bases between them. CDR3: CASSFPRTYGYTF. The CDR3 nucleotides read TGTGCCAGCAGTTTCCCCAGGACTTATGGCTACACCTTC.